Sequencing of this T cell receptor (beta chain) was carried out in a study of PD-1 blockade in classical Hodgkin lymphoma. Overall study context: Each patient was given nivolumab 3 mg/kg through a vein every 2 weeks.

Every patient was affected by relapse after autologous stem cell transplantation, while exposure to brentuximab vedotin was not uniform. Study-wide findings and caveats: Excluded were patients who started nivolumab under 1 year after ASCT, a group that had lower diversity. There was a significant rise in CD4+ TCR diversity by C4D1, with no such rise for CD8+. Newly diagnosed patients were reported to start with lower TCR diversity than healthy donors.

This CDR3 spans 15 amino acids. V lost 1 base, J lost 3 bases, and 13 bases lay in between. Germline values: CDR1 LNHDA, CDR2 SQIVND (reference sequence). Clones were sequenced by immunoSEQ multiplex PCR, and TCRdb holds only the in-frame ones, with some missing. The sample shows tens of thousands of clones, over 60% of them seen only once. Details on this clone: As yet, its antigen is unknown.

The genes are TRBV19 and TRBJ2-7, with a weak D call TRBD1 (5 bases). This receptor was identified in a human donor with classical Hodgkin lymphoma. The sample in question was peripheral blood mononuclear cells (PBMCs), obtained before the second cycle of nivolumab. The CDR3 loop reads CASSIASGRDYEQYF. The CDR3 DNA reads as TGTGCCAGTAGTATAGCCTCGGGCAGGGACTACGAGCAGTACTTC.